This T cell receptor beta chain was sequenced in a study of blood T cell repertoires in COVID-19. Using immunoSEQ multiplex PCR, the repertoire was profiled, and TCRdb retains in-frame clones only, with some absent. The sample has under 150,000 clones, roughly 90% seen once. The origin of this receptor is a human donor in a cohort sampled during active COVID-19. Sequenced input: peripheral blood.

The CDR3 here is CASSISSGDEKLFF. In DNA form, the CDR3 reads TGTGCCAGCAGTATTTCGTCCGGGGATGAAAAACTGTTTTTT. The chain links TRBV28 to TRBJ1-4; D call uncertain. The CDR3 totals 14 residues. CDR1 MDHEN and CDR2 SYDVKM come from the germline V gene. Trimming took off 5 bases at V and 6 bases at J, with 13 bases between the two ends.